This TCR beta chain was found in a study of shared clonotypes between healthy human individuals. The data were produced by immunoSEQ multiplex PCR, yet TCRdb's version contains in-frame clones alone and is incomplete. The table includes about 2.3 million clones, roughly 90% detected once. V lost 0 bases, J lost 5 bases, and 11 bases lay in between. The CDR3 contains 15 residues. Per germline, CDR1 SGHRS and CDR2 YFSETQ. The chain combines TRBV5-1 with TRBJ2-2; D is possibly TRBD1 (5 bases). The sequence was collected from a man between 18 and 29 years old in good health. Some clones in this sample may be carry-over from other donors' samples. Sequenced input: naive CD4+ T cells from PBMCs. Described subset: CD45RA+ positively selected. The CDR3 DNA reads TGCGCCAGCAGCTTGGTTCAGGGCTCGACCGGGGAGCTGTTTTTT. Translating gives CASSLVQGSTGELFF.